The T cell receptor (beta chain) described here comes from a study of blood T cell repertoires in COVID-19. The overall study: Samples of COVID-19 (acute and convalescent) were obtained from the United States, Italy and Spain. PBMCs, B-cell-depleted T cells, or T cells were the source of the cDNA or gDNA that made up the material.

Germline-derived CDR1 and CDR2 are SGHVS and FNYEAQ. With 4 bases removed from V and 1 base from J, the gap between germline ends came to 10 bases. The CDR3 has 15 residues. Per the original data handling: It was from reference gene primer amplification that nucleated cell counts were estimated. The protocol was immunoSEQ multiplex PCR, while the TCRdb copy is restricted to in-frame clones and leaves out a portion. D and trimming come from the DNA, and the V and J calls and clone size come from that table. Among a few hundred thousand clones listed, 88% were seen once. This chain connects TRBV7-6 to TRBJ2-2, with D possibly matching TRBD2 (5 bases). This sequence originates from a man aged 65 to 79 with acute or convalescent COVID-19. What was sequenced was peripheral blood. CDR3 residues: CASSSISGNTGELFF. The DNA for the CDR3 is TGTGCCAGCAGCTCGATAAGCGGGAACACCGGGGAGCTGTTTTTT.